One and the same sample provided the 8 T cell receptor beta chains below, sequenced in a study of shared clonotypes between healthy human individuals. Naive CD8 cells were CD45RO-negative, positively selected for CCR7, excluding terminally differentiated effector memory CD45RA+ cells. Profiling relied on immunoSEQ multiplex PCR, and the TCRdb table lists in-frame clones only, not all of them. The sample includes millions of clones, less than 95% of them seen just once. Sequenced: naive CD8+ T cells sorted from blood. These TCRs come from a man between 18 and 35 years old in good health.

The V and J genes are TRBV11-2 and TRBJ2-1, with a weak D call TRBD2 (5 bases). The germline V gene has CDR1 SGHAT and CDR2 FQNNGV. V was cut by 5 bases and J by 4 bases, with 9 bases left in between. The CDR3 contains 13 residues. The CDR3 here is CASSQDLYNEQFF. CDR3 DNA: TGTGCCAGCAGCCAGGACTTGTACAATGAGCAGTTCTTC. The full variable domain, with the rest looked up from reference TRBV11-2 and TRBJ2-1, is EAGVAQSPRYKIIEKRQSVAFWCNPISGHATLYWYQQILGQGPKLLIQFQNNGVVDDSQLPKDRFSAERLKGVDSTLKIQPAKLEDSAVYLCASSQDLYNEQFFGPGTRLTVL.

The chain combines TRBV5-6 with TRBJ1-1; D is uncertain. This CDR3 contains 16 residues. CDR1 is SGHDT and CDR2 is YYEEEE in the germline V gene. With 0 bases removed from V and 0 bases from J, the gap between germline ends came to 12 bases. CDR3 sequence: CASSLGAWNLNTEAFF. CDR3 bases: TGTGCCAGCAGCTTGGGGGCTTGGAACCTGAACACTGAAGCTTTCTTT.

Concerning this clone: This may arise from a read error, as a much more abundant clone is one base away. CDR3 nucleotide sequence: TGTGCCAGCAGCTTAGCAGAGACCCAGTACTTC. Translating gives CASSLAETQYF. The rearrangement links TRBV11-2 to TRBJ2-5; D gene unclear. The CDR3 sequence is 11 residues long. The ends were cut back, 1 base at V and 4 bases at J, with 1 base in the middle. The germline V gene has CDR1 SGHAT and CDR2 FQNNGV.

This clone came up once. This chain links TRBV10-2 with TRBJ2-7, with D possibly being TRBD1 (5 bases). The length of the CDR3 is 12 residues. V lost 5 bases, J lost 2 bases, and 7 bases lay in between. Germline CDR1 reads WSHSY; CDR2 reads SAAADI. Here the CDR3 reads CASSPDTYEQYF. CDR3 DNA: TGCGCCAGCAGTCCGGACACCTACGAGCAGTACTTC.

This chain joins TRBV7-8 and TRBJ1-1; D is possibly TRBD1 (6 bases). In germline, CDR1 is SGHVS, CDR2 FQNEAQ. The V and J ends lost 1 base and 2 bases respectively, with 14 bases between them. This CDR3 has 16 residues. The CDR3 bases are TGTGCCAGCAGCTTAGGGCAGGGGAGTATCAACACTGAAGCTTTCTTT. Translation gives CASSLGQGSINTEAFF.

CDR3 nucleotide sequence: TGTGCCAGCAGTTCCCTAGCGGGGCTTAGCACAGATACGCAGTATTTT. Translation: CASSSLAGLSTDTQYF. The chain has TRBV27 and TRBJ2-3; 9 nucleotides line up with TRBD2. Trimming removed 4 bases from V and 0 bases from J; junction bases left unmatched: 5. Germline V gene sequence: CDR1 MNHEY, CDR2 SMNVEV (reference sequence). The CDR3 is 16 residues long.

The rearrangement joins TRBV7-2 to TRBJ1-5; the D is unclear. Looked up from germline, CDR1 is SGHTA and CDR2 is FQGNSA. The CDR3 has 13 residues. Trimming cost V 3 bases and J 7 bases, with 10 bases left between them. The CDR3 here is CASSFDMLQPQHF. The CDR3 DNA reads TGTGCCAGCAGCTTCGACATGCTCCAGCCCCAGCATTTT. Using reference TRBV7-2 and TRBJ1-5 for the parts outside the CDR3, the full variable domain is GAGVSQSPSNKVTEKGKDVELRCDPISGHTALYWYRQSLGQGLEFLIYFQGNSAPDKSGLPSDRFSAERTGGSVSTLTIQRTQQEDSAVYLCASSFDMLQPQHFGDGTRLSIL.

The V and J genes are TRBV5-1 and TRBJ2-3; 7 nucleotides match TRBD2. Germline V gene data show CDR1 as SGHRS and CDR2 as YFSETQ. The CDR3 covers 18 residues. Losses at the gene ends were 4 bases for V and 1 base for J; bases not matched to a gene: 15. The CDR3: CASSRDYLGIDGTDTQYF. CDR3 nucleotides: TGCGCCAGCAGCCGGGACTACCTTGGGATTGATGGCACAGATACGCAGTATTTT.